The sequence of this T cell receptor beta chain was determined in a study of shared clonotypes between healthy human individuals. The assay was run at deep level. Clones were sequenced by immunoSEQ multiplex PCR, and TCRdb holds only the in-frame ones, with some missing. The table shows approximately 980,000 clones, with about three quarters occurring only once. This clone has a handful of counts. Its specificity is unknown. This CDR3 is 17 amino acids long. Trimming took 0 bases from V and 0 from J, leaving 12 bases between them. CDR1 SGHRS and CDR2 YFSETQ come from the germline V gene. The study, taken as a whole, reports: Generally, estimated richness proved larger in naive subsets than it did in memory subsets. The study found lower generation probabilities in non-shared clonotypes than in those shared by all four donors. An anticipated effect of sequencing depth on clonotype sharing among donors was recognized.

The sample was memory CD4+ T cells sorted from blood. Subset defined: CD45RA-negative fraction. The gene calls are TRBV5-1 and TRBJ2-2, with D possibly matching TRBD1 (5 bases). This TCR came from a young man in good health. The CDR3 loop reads CASSLARDSANTGELFF. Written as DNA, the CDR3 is TGCGCCAGCAGCTTGGCGAGAGACAGCGCGAACACCGGGGAGCTGTTTTTT.